This TCR beta chain was found in a study of T cell repertoires in cytomegalovirus infection. TCRdb analysed the reads with MiXCR anew, one entry per CDR3 protein. The sample shows 350,000 to 500,000 distinct CDR3 sequences, 31% of them seen only once. The CDR3 is 13 amino acids. Germline loops: CDR1 MNHEY, CDR2 SVGAGI. Trimming shortened V by 6 bases and J by 6 bases, and 12 bases separated the two germline ends. Sequencing was carried out using PBMCs. This chain uses TRBV6-5 with TRBJ1-5; D is undetermined. The sequence derives from a human donor in good health (CMV status not recorded). Some clones in this sample may be carry-over from other donors' samples. The CDR3 reads CASSSNLAQPQHF. CDR3 in DNA: TGTGCCAGCAGCTCCAACTTGGCTCAGCCCCAGCATTTT.